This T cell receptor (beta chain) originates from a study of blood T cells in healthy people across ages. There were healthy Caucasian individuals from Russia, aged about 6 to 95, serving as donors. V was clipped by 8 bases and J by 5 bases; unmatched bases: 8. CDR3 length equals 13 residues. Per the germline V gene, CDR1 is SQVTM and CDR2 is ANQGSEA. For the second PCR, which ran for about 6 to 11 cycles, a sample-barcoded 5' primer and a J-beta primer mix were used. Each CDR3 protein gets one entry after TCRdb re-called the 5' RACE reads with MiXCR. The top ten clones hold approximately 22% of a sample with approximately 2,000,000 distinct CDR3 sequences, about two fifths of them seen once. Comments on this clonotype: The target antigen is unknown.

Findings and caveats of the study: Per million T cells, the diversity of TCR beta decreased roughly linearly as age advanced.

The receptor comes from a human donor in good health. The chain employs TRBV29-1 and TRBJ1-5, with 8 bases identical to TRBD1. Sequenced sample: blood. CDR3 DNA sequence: TGCAGCTACACGACAGGGGTTGATCAGCCCCAGCATTTT. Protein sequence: CSYTTGVDQPQHF.